This T cell receptor (beta chain) was observed in a study of OX40 agonist ivuxolimab in advanced cancers. About the research overall: A partial response was reached by three patients: one with hepatocellular carcinoma and two with cutaneous melanoma.

Trimming removed 3 bases from V and 5 bases from J, with 13 bases in between. This CDR3 has 14 residues. CDR1 and CDR2 from the germline V gene are MNHNS and SASEGT. The assay was immunoSEQ multiplex PCR, and TCRdb's table has in-frame clones only and misses some. The profile covers around 150,000 clones, with approximately 90% appearing a single time and roughly 1.1% taken by the ten largest. The material sequenced was CD4+ or CD8+ T cells sorted from blood, taken in a trial of the OX40 agonist ivuxolimab. The chain carries TRBV6-1 and TRBJ1-1; D perhaps matches TRBD1 (6 bases). The source of this sequence is an adult with an advanced solid tumor such as melanoma, head and neck, liver or kidney cancer. CDR3 protein: CASSERDRWTEAFF. CDR3 nucleotide sequence: TGTGCCAGCAGTGAGAGAGACAGGTGGACTGAAGCTTTCTTT.